This is a list of T cell receptor beta chains from one sample in a study of vaccination and CD4 T cells after COVID-19. These receptors have no known antigen. TCRdb used MiXCR to reprocess the PCR reads, holding one entry per CDR3 protein. The table includes over 9,000 distinct CDR3 sequences, 22% detected once. This specimen consisted of CD4+ T cells from blood, cultured in vitro, obtained after SARS-CoV-2 vaccination. The receptor source for this set is a human donor who had recovered from COVID-19. The CDR3 runs from the conserved cysteine through the conserved F or W. Each record gives: clone size, V gene, J gene, D gene, CDR3 protein, CDR3 DNA. The D gene is left open where the match is weak. Clone size is stated in some rows and not others, as once, few, many or a class when expanded.

clone_size: few; v_call: TRBV29-1; j_call: TRBJ1-5; d_call: TRBD1; cdr3_aa: CSAWTGQENQPQHF; cdr3_nt: TGCAGCGCCTGGACAGGTCAAGAGAATCAGCCCCAGCATTTT
clone_size: medium-sized; v_call: TRBV6-5; j_call: TRBJ1-1; d_call: .; cdr3_aa: CASSSNLKGAAEAFF; cdr3_nt: TGTGCCAGCAGTTCGAACCTTAAAGGGGCGGCTGAAGCTTTCTTT
clone_size: .; v_call: TRBV27; j_call: TRBJ1-5; d_call: .; cdr3_aa: CASSFRGNNQPQHF; cdr3_nt: TGTGCCAGCAGTTTTCGGGGAAACAATCAGCCCCAGCATTTT
clone_size: .; v_call: TRBV24-1; j_call: TRBJ2-1; d_call: .; cdr3_aa: CATSDLGTKSYNEQFF; cdr3_nt: TGTGCCACCAGTGATTTAGGGACGAAGTCCTACAATGAGCAGTTCTTC
clone_size: few; v_call: TRBV28; j_call: TRBJ2-7; d_call: .; cdr3_aa: CASSWTYEQYF; cdr3_nt: TGTGCCAGCAGCTGGACCTACGAGCAGTACTTC
clone_size: few; v_call: TRBV19; j_call: TRBJ2-1; d_call: .; cdr3_aa: CASNGGPLGDEQFF; cdr3_nt: TGTGCCAGTAACGGGGGACCACTTGGAGATGAGCAGTTCTTC
clone_size: .; v_call: TRBV6-2/TRBV6-3; j_call: TRBJ2-1; d_call: TRBD2; cdr3_aa: CASSPRLASYNEQFF; cdr3_nt: TGTGCCAGCAGCCCACGACTAGCCTCCTACAATGAGCAGTTCTTC
clone_size: .; v_call: TRBV5-1; j_call: TRBJ1-1; d_call: .; cdr3_aa: CASSSVGQRRTEAFF; cdr3_nt: TGCGCCAGCAGCTCCGTTGGACAGAGGAGGACTGAAGCTTTCTTT
clone_size: .; v_call: TRBV18; j_call: TRBJ2-5; d_call: TRBD2; cdr3_aa: CASSPPVRTSGKETQYF; cdr3_nt: TGTGCCAGCTCACCACCGGTTAGAACTAGCGGCAAAGAGACCCAGTACTTC
clone_size: .; v_call: TRBV5-1; j_call: TRBJ1-2; d_call: .; cdr3_aa: CASSLRAGGYTF; cdr3_nt: TGCGCCAGCAGCTTGAGAGCGGGGGGCTACACCTTC
clone_size: few; v_call: TRBV11-1; j_call: TRBJ2-1; d_call: TRBD2; cdr3_aa: CASSLDSSGRGIYEQFF; cdr3_nt: TGTGCCAGCAGCTTAGATTCTAGCGGGAGGGGTATTTATGAGCAGTTCTTC
clone_size: .; v_call: TRBV2; j_call: TRBJ2-5; d_call: .; cdr3_aa: CASSEVRRQETQYF; cdr3_nt: TGTGCCAGCAGTGAGGTGAGACGGCAAGAGACCCAGTACTTC
clone_size: medium-sized; v_call: TRBV20-1; j_call: TRBJ1-1; d_call: .; cdr3_aa: CSAYSTVNTEAFF; cdr3_nt: TGCAGTGCTTATTCGACAGTGAACACTGAAGCTTTCTTT
clone_size: .; v_call: TRBV11-2; j_call: TRBJ1-2; d_call: .; cdr3_aa: CASSLEVVHTF; cdr3_nt: TGTGCCAGCAGCTTAGAAGTGGTCCACACCTTC
clone_size: .; v_call: TRBV20-1; j_call: TRBJ2-5; d_call: .; cdr3_aa: CSAKGPRGAQETQYF; cdr3_nt: TGCAGTGCTAAAGGACCAAGAGGGGCACAAGAGACCCAGTACTTC
clone_size: few; v_call: TRBV20-1; j_call: TRBJ2-7; d_call: TRBD1; cdr3_aa: CSASRQGKVIYEQYF; cdr3_nt: TGCAGTGCTTCCCGACAGGGGAAGGTCATCTACGAGCAGTACTTC
clone_size: few; v_call: TRBV6-1; j_call: TRBJ2-7; d_call: .; cdr3_aa: CANQNSPYEYEQYF; cdr3_nt: TGTGCCAACCAGAACAGTCCCTATGAATACGAGCAGTACTTC
clone_size: .; v_call: TRBV7-2; j_call: TRBJ1-1; d_call: .; cdr3_aa: CASSLGPRINTEAFF; cdr3_nt: TGTGCCAGCAGCTTAGGCCCCCGGATTAACACTGAAGCTTTCTTT
clone_size: few; v_call: TRBV7-2; j_call: TRBJ2-5; d_call: .; cdr3_aa: CASSHDSQETQYF; cdr3_nt: TGTGCCAGCAGCCATGACAGCCAAGAGACCCAGTACTTC
clone_size: few; v_call: TRBV7-2; j_call: TRBJ2-7; d_call: .; cdr3_aa: CASSLVQHTYEQYF; cdr3_nt: TGTGCCAGCAGCTTAGTCCAGCATACCTACGAGCAGTACTTC
clone_size: .; v_call: TRBV18; j_call: TRBJ2-2; d_call: .; cdr3_aa: CASSLQGLNTGELFF; cdr3_nt: TGTGCCAGCTCACTTCAGGGGCTGAACACCGGGGAGCTGTTTTTT
clone_size: .; v_call: TRBV11-2; j_call: TRBJ1-6; d_call: .; cdr3_aa: CASSFRQLDTSPLHF; cdr3_nt: TGTGCCAGCAGCTTTAGGCAGCTCGACACATCACCCCTCCACTTT
clone_size: .; v_call: TRBV6-5; j_call: TRBJ2-1; d_call: TRBD2; cdr3_aa: CASRLLAELGNEQFF; cdr3_nt: TGTGCCAGCAGGTTACTAGCGGAGCTTGGCAATGAGCAGTTCTTC